Following are 6 T cell receptor beta chains from one sample sequenced in a study of regulatory T cells in long-lasting Graves disease. Time point defined: newly diagnosed GD, antithyroid drugs for less than 3 months. Generation of the TCR library employed RNA extracted from PBMCs. Building of the TCR beta libraries involved iRepertoire HTBI primers and Arm-PCR of CDR3 regions. TCRdb reprocessed the multiplex PCR reads via MiXCR and lists one record per CDR3 protein. Here the sample spans 400,000 to 550,000 distinct CDR3 sequences, 16% being singletons. These data were likewise used in another study, on T cells in Graves' hyperthyroidism and ophthalmopathy.

Material: peripheral blood mononuclear cells (PBMCs), obtained at new diagnosis, from a patient treated with antithyroid drugs. The receptors were sampled from a young woman with Graves disease.

In its sample, this clonotype was seen many times. The CDR3 region is CASSYDYRTVTEAFF. CDR3 coding DNA: TGTGCCAGCAGTTACGACTATAGGACCGTTACTGAAGCTTTCTTT. The chain links TRBV6-5 to TRBJ1-1; D is unresolved. The CDR3 has 15 amino acids. Trimming cost V 2 bases and J 5 bases, with 15 bases left between them. Germline CDR1 is MNHEY and CDR2 is SVGAGI.

This clonotype was picked up many times. V usage is TRBV28 and J usage is TRBJ2-1; the D is unclear. With 5 bases removed from V and 3 bases from J, the gap between germline ends came to 14 bases. Germline V CDR1 and CDR2: MDHEN, SYDVKM. CDR3 size: 15 residues. The CDR3 region has the DNA TGTGCCAGCAGTCCCGCCACCCCGGACTACAATGAGCAGTTCTTC. Protein product: CASSPATPDYNEQFF. The whole variable domain, remainder taken from reference TRBV28 and TRBJ2-1, is DVKVTQSSRYLVKRTGEKVFLECVQDMDHENMFWYRQDPGLGLRLIYFSYDVKMKEKGDIPEGYSVSREKKERFSLILESASTNQTSMYLCASSPATPDYNEQFFGPGTRLTVL.

The rearrangement joins TRBV7-8 to TRBJ2-7, with 16 bases fitting TRBD2. The CDR3 is made up of 17 amino acids. Germline CDR1 is SGHVS and CDR2 is FQNEAQ. The junction had 4 bases not matched to a gene; V was cut back by 3 bases and J by 2 bases. DNA for the CDR3: TGTGCCAGCAGCTTCCCGGGACTAGCGGGAGGGACCTACGAGCAGTACTTC. As protein: CASSFPGLAGGTYEQYF.

This clonotype was picked up a small number of times. The CDR3 loop reads CASSLGLDGNEQFF. DNA for the CDR3: TGCGCCAGCAGCCTCGGACTAGATGGAAATGAGCAGTTCTTC. V is TRBV4-1 and J is TRBJ2-1; 7 nucleotides match TRBD2. Germline V gene sequence: CDR1 MGHRA, CDR2 YSYEKL. The CDR3 has 14 residues. V was pared by 4 bases and J by 7 bases, with 7 bases of the junction left unmatched.

The genes are TRBV6-1 and TRBJ2-7; D possibly matches TRBD1 or TRBD2 (7 bases each). V lost 6 bases and J 6 bases, leaving 21 bases between the germline ends. Germline assignment: CDR1 MNHNS and CDR2 SASEGT. The length of the CDR3 is 15 residues. The CDR3 region is CASSWGGEGASEQYF. CDR3 DNA: TGTGCCAGCAGCTGGGGGGGGGAGGGGGCGAGCGAGCAGTACTTC.

The V gene is TRBV29-1, the J gene TRBJ2-1; D gene uncertain. Germline CDR1 is SQVTM and CDR2 is ANQGSEA. This CDR3 contains 10 residues. V was pared by 6 bases and J by 10 bases, with 10 bases between. The CDR3 DNA sequence: TGCAGCGTCCTCCTCGGGGAGCAGTTCTTC. This sequence encodes CSVLLGEQFF.